The present entry profiles one TCR beta chain with its context. Trimming cost V 6 bases and J 4 bases, with 24 bases left between them. CDR1 MNHEY and CDR2 SMNVEV come from the germline V gene (reference sequence). The length of the CDR3 is 18 residues. The table came from immunoSEQ multiplex PCR; TCRdb's copy has only in-frame clones and leaves some out. The sample yields tens of thousands of clones, 85% to 95% seen once. The record originates from a study of OX40 agonist ivuxolimab in advanced cancers. Turning to the study itself: The patients' treatment was ivuxolimab, an agonistic anti-OX40 (CD134) antibody.

This chain uses TRBV27 with TRBJ2-2; D is perhaps TRBD2 (7 bases). The starting material was CD4+ or CD8+ T cells sorted from blood, obtained in a trial of the OX40 agonist ivuxolimab. The receptor was derived from an adult with an advanced solid tumor such as melanoma, head and neck, liver or kidney cancer. CDR3 sequence (DNA): TGTGCCAGCAGCCCTGGGGCAAACGGGGGGCAGGTCACCGGGGAGCTGTTTTTT. Protein: CASSPGANGGQVTGELFF.